Described below is a single TCR beta chain sequence and its context. Its cognate antigen is unknown. The data belong to a study of cytomegalovirus exposure and HLA in healthy donors. Study-level information: According to later analysis, the same platform produced the roughly 110 validation and approximately 630 first-cohort repertoires. Broader study findings: The study designated 150 or so TCR beta chains cytomegalovirus-associated. According to a subsequent analysis, TCR clusters identified in the first cohort showed a tendency to co-occur across the roughly 120 validation repertoires. A few of the chains that were CMV-associated were confirmed in vitro to be specific for CMV antigens.

The repertoire was sequenced with immunoSEQ multiplex PCR; TCRdb's copy has only in-frame clones and lacks some. The data show roughly 330,000 clones, roughly nine tenths seen once. This CDR3 is 13 amino acids long. Germline CDR1 and CDR2: SGHVS and FNYEAQ. Between the trimmed V and J ends, which lost 5 bases and 6 bases, there was a span of 11 bases. Sequences were obtained from PBMCs. The chain is built from TRBV7-6 and TRBJ2-1; perhaps TRBD2 as D (6 bases). This sequence was found in a woman aged 25-40 years in good health and CMV-seropositive. The CDR3 nucleotides read TGTGCCAGCAGCCGACTAGGGGTCAATGAGCAGTTCTTC. Translated: CASSRLGVNEQFF. The whole variable domain, filled in from reference TRBV7-6 and TRBJ2-1, reads GAGVSQSPRYKVTKRGQDVALRCDPISGHVSLYWYRQALGQGPEFLTYFNYEAQQDKSGLPNDRFSAERPEGSISTLTIQRTEQRDSAMYRCASSRLGVNEQFFGPGTRLTVL.